This is a list of T cell receptor beta chains from one sample in a study of T cell responses to AZD1222 COVID-19 vaccine. Assay: immunoSEQ multiplex PCR; the TCRdb copy retains only in-frame clones and omits some. The sample yields 150,000 to 200,000 clones, 85% to 95% seen once. This specimen consisted of peripheral blood, obtained on day 0 of AZD1222 vaccination. The receptors here all came from an adult in good health. The CDR3 runs from the conserved cysteine through the conserved F or W. Each record gives: V gene, D gene, J gene, clone size, CDR3 protein, CDR3 DNA. D genes are given only for firm matches. The size entry is marked missing in some rows and otherwise reads once, few, many or a size class.

v_gene: TRBV3-1/TRBV3-2
d_gene: TRBD2
j_gene: TRBJ2-1
abundance: NA
CDR3aa: CASSQIAGGYNEQFF
CDR3nt: TGTGCCAGCAGCCAAATAGCGGGAGGGTACAATGAGCAGTTCTTC

v_gene: TRBV2
d_gene: TRBD2
j_gene: TRBJ2-1
abundance: few
CDR3aa: CASRPGLAMYEQFF
CDR3nt: TGTGCCAGCAGGCCGGGACTAGCCATGTATGAGCAGTTCTTC

v_gene: TRBV9
d_gene: NA
j_gene: TRBJ1-2
abundance: NA
CDR3aa: CASSGPTIGYTF
CDR3nt: TGTGCCAGCAGCGGACCCACCATCGGCTACACCTTC

v_gene: TRBV12-3/TRBV12-4
d_gene: NA
j_gene: TRBJ1-1
abundance: NA
CDR3aa: CASRSRKYTEAFF
CDR3nt: TGTGCCAGCAGAAGTAGGAAGTACACTGAAGCTTTCTTT

v_gene: TRBV4-1
d_gene: NA
j_gene: TRBJ2-2
abundance: NA
CDR3aa: CASSHPSGELFF
CDR3nt: TGCGCCAGCAGCCATCCATCCGGGGAGCTGTTTTTT

v_gene: TRBV15
d_gene: NA
j_gene: TRBJ2-6
abundance: few
CDR3aa: CATSREDSGANVLTF
CDR3nt: TGTGCCACCAGCAGAGAGGACAGTGGGGCCAACGTCCTGACTTTC

v_gene: TRBV11-3
d_gene: NA
j_gene: TRBJ2-2
abundance: NA
CDR3aa: CASSLGHPNTGELFF
CDR3nt: TGTGCCAGCAGCTTAGGACACCCGAACACCGGGGAGCTGTTTTTT

v_gene: TRBV2
d_gene: TRBD2
j_gene: TRBJ2-3
abundance: NA
CDR3aa: CASSRLAGTMDTQYF
CDR3nt: TGTGCCAGCAGCCGACTAGCGGGGACCATGGATACGCAGTATTTT

v_gene: TRBV9
d_gene: TRBD1
j_gene: TRBJ2-2
abundance: NA
CDR3aa: CASSSGGTGVSGELFF
CDR3nt: TGTGCCAGCAGCTCCGGGGGGACAGGGGTTTCCGGGGAGCTGTTTTTT

v_gene: TRBV4-1
d_gene: NA
j_gene: TRBJ1-1
abundance: NA
CDR3aa: CASSQSEDSAEAFF
CDR3nt: TGCGCCAGCAGCCAGAGTGAGGACTCGGCTGAAGCTTTCTTT

v_gene: TRBV6-2/TRBV6-3
d_gene: NA
j_gene: TRBJ1-1
abundance: NA
CDR3aa: CASSRTTEAFF
CDR3nt: TGTGCCAGCAGCCGGACTACTGAAGCTTTCTTT

v_gene: TRBV5-1
d_gene: NA
j_gene: TRBJ2-2
abundance: once
CDR3aa: CASSLTRTGELFF
CDR3nt: TGCGCCAGCAGCTTGACTAGGACTGGGGAGCTGTTTTTT

v_gene: TRBV2
d_gene: NA
j_gene: TRBJ2-7
abundance: NA
CDR3aa: CASSGFGLLPRGEQYF
CDR3nt: TGTGCCAGCAGTGGGTTCGGACTGCTACCCAGGGGCGAGCAGTACTTC

v_gene: TRBV6-1
d_gene: NA
j_gene: TRBJ1-4
abundance: NA
CDR3aa: CASSELGVATNEKLFF
CDR3nt: TGTGCCAGCAGTGAACTGGGGGTAGCAACTAATGAAAAACTGTTTTTT

v_gene: TRBV11-2
d_gene: NA
j_gene: TRBJ2-1
abundance: NA
CDR3aa: CASSSTGSHEQFF
CDR3nt: TGTGCCAGCAGCTCTACAGGGTCCCATGAGCAGTTCTTC

v_gene: TRBV24-1
d_gene: TRBD2
j_gene: TRBJ2-1
abundance: NA
CDR3aa: CATSPGLAGRNEQFF
CDR3nt: TGTGCCACCAGTCCGGGACTAGCGGGAAGGAATGAGCAGTTCTTC

v_gene: TRBV5-1
d_gene: NA
j_gene: TRBJ2-2
abundance: NA
CDR3aa: CASSWTDNTGELFF
CDR3nt: TGCGCCAGCAGCTGGACGGATAACACCGGGGAGCTGTTTTTT

v_gene: TRBV16
d_gene: TRBD1
j_gene: TRBJ2-7
abundance: NA
CDR3aa: CASSQSQGAYYEQYF
CDR3nt: TGTGCCAGCAGCCAATCACAGGGGGCTTACTACGAGCAGTACTTC

v_gene: TRBV18
d_gene: TRBD1
j_gene: TRBJ1-6
abundance: once
CDR3aa: CASSPRTGANSPLHF
CDR3nt: TGTGCCAGCTCACCACGGACAGGGGCCAATTCACCCCTCCACTTT

v_gene: TRBV19
d_gene: TRBD2
j_gene: TRBJ2-1
abundance: NA
CDR3aa: CASSGGSAYNEQFF
CDR3nt: TGTGCCAGTAGCGGCGGGAGCGCCTACAATGAGCAGTTCTTC

v_gene: TRBV28
d_gene: NA
j_gene: TRBJ2-3
abundance: NA
CDR3aa: CASSLPTPADTQYF
CDR3nt: TGTGCCAGCAGTTTACCGACCCCCGCAGATACGCAGTATTTT

v_gene: TRBV9
d_gene: TRBD1
j_gene: TRBJ1-2
abundance: NA
CDR3aa: CASTQGGNYGYTF
CDR3nt: TGTGCCAGCACACAGGGGGGGAACTATGGCTACACCTTC

v_gene: TRBV5-6
d_gene: TRBD1
j_gene: TRBJ1-5
abundance: NA
CDR3aa: CASSHGTGSQPQHF
CDR3nt: TGTGCCAGCAGCCACGGGACAGGGAGTCAGCCCCAGCATTTT

v_gene: TRBV9
d_gene: NA
j_gene: TRBJ1-6
abundance: NA
CDR3aa: CASSVANNSPLHF
CDR3nt: TGTGCCAGCAGCGTGGCTAATAATTCACCCCTCCACTTT

v_gene: TRBV5-1
d_gene: NA
j_gene: TRBJ2-7
abundance: NA
CDR3aa: CASSPGRPYEQYF
CDR3nt: TGCGCCAGCAGCCCCGGACGACCCTACGAGCAGTACTTC

v_gene: TRBV19
d_gene: TRBD2
j_gene: TRBJ2-1
abundance: NA
CDR3aa: CASAGTSGYNEQFF
CDR3nt: TGTGCCAGTGCCGGGACTAGCGGATACAATGAGCAGTTCTTC

v_gene: TRBV30
d_gene: NA
j_gene: TRBJ1-2
abundance: NA
CDR3aa: CACPRHYGYTF
CDR3nt: TGTGCCTGCCCTAGACACTATGGCTACACCTTC

v_gene: TRBV2
d_gene: NA
j_gene: TRBJ1-2
abundance: NA
CDR3aa: CASTVGVSDYGYTF
CDR3nt: TGTGCCAGCACCGTCGGGGTTTCCGACTATGGCTACACCTTC

v_gene: TRBV9
d_gene: NA
j_gene: TRBJ2-7
abundance: NA
CDR3aa: CASSDRQTTYEQYF
CDR3nt: TGTGCCAGCAGCGACCGACAGACTACCTACGAGCAGTACTTC

v_gene: TRBV4-3
d_gene: TRBD2
j_gene: TRBJ2-3
abundance: once
CDR3aa: CASSRGGLNTDTQYF
CDR3nt: TGCGCCAGCAGCCGCGGGGGACTTAACACAGATACGCAGTATTTT

v_gene: TRBV19
d_gene: TRBD1
j_gene: TRBJ1-4
abundance: NA
CDR3aa: CASRGTGTTTNEKLFF
CDR3nt: TGTGCCAGTAGAGGGACAGGGACGACAACTAATGAAAAACTGTTTTTT

v_gene: TRBV5-4
d_gene: NA
j_gene: TRBJ1-1
abundance: NA
CDR3aa: CASSPLPGNTEAFF
CDR3nt: TGTGCCAGCAGCCCTCTGCCTGGGAACACTGAAGCTTTCTTT

v_gene: TRBV29-1
d_gene: NA
j_gene: TRBJ2-3
abundance: NA
CDR3aa: CSTIRENTDTQYF
CDR3nt: TGCAGCACTATCCGGGAGAACACAGATACGCAGTATTTT

v_gene: TRBV19
d_gene: TRBD2
j_gene: TRBJ2-2
abundance: NA
CDR3aa: CASTDSGTTGELFF
CDR3nt: TGTGCCAGTACGGATAGCGGGACTACCGGGGAGCTGTTTTTT

v_gene: TRBV5-8
d_gene: NA
j_gene: TRBJ2-7
abundance: NA
CDR3aa: CASQQGGVPYEQYF
CDR3nt: TGTGCCAGCCAACAAGGGGGGGTCCCCTACGAGCAGTACTTC

v_gene: TRBV7-8
d_gene: NA
j_gene: TRBJ2-7
abundance: NA
CDR3aa: CASSLVTGLIHEQYF
CDR3nt: TGTGCCAGCAGCTTAGTCACAGGATTGATCCACGAGCAGTACTTC

v_gene: TRBV6-6
d_gene: NA
j_gene: TRBJ2-4
abundance: NA
CDR3aa: CASSYPANLAKNIQYF
CDR3nt: TGTGCCAGCAGTTACCCCGCTAATCTAGCCAAAAACATTCAGTACTTC